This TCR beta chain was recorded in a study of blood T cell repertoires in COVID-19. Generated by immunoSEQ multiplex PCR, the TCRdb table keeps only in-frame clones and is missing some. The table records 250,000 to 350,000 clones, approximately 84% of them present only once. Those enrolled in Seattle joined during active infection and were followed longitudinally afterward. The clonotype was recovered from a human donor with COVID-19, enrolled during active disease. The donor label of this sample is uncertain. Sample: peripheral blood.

The CDR3 is CSVEVASGGLHEQYF. Written as DNA, the CDR3 is TGCAGCGTTGAAGTGGCTAGCGGGGGTCTTCACGAGCAGTACTTC. The chain links TRBV29-1 to TRBJ2-7; TRBD2 agrees at 10 bases. This CDR3 is built from 15 residues. Germline lookup yields CDR1 SQVTM and CDR2 ANQGSEA. The V and J ends lost 1 base and 5 bases, in that order; junction bases with no gene match: 8.